Described below is a single T cell receptor (beta chain) sequence and its context. Its antigen is currently not known. No much larger clone is present one base from it, and per-base qualities are unavailable. The immunoSEQ hsTCRB v3.0 assay was used at survey level resolution for TRB variable region sequencing. The target sequencing depth for TRB was roughly 40,000-50,000 T-cell genomes per sample. An Illumina MiSeq with a v3 150-cycle kit was used to sequence the pooled TRB libraries. The study's own analysis went as follows. Repertoire analysis ran in R within a reproducible Nextflow workflow covering QC, data transformation and analysis. Custom analyses were implemented in LymphoSeq2, an R package for AIRR-Seq data exploration. A few samples that yielded fewer than 5000 total TRB sequences were excluded, so that approximately 170 HIV repertoires were analyzed. Among the 180 to 200 retained HIV repertoires, 55 to 60 were collected before ART initiation and 120 to 140 after ART initiation. Repertoires were downsampled to 5000 TRB nucleotide sequences, with summary statistics averaged over 100 downsampling iterations. TRB sequences were retained for analysis only if CDR3 regions of at least seven amino acids were present. A Shannon entropy-derived clonality score and the Gini coefficient were used to measure diversity. In the repertoire networks, any two of the top 5000 CDR3 amino acid sequences were linked whenever the two sequences differed by an edit distance of one. GLIPH2 predicted antigen specificity groups and MHC restriction for TRB CDR3 amino acid sequences. CDR3 amino acid sequences were matched against VDJdb and McPAS-TCR to flag known CMV, EBV, HIV or tissue antigen associations. Pre-ART, post-ART and control groups were compared with Wilcoxon signed-rank tests and Holm-Bonferroni correction. TCRdb took this table from immuneACCESS and kept in-frame rearrangements with V and J called. Such tables lack part of the clones; where checked against another copy, unresolved V genes explain under half of the gap, and the rest is unexplained. Clone size and V and J calls were adopted from that table, with D and trimming inferred from the DNA. The sample table holds 30,000 to 40,000 clones, of which 83% were seen once. Jointly, the top ten make up approximately 8% of the sample.

The data stem from a study of long-term antiretroviral therapy in people with HIV (dated by TCRdb to between 2021 and 2024). For the wider study: Collection of the earliest samples took place about a decade ahead of the 2015 WHO recommendation for immediate ART, at a time when ART was typically delayed until CD4 counts fell. A retrospective serial study tested whether ART initiation and durable HIV suppression were associated with changes in peripheral blood TRB repertoire composition and diversity. From 30 adults with confirmed HIV infection, the cohort provided approximately 190 cryopreserved PBMC samples, gathered serially across a mean of roughly 6 years (range 1-12). Of the roughly 30 participants with HIV, some 12 were female. No cross-contamination during QIAcube processing was seen in test extractions of a monoclonal T-cell line run alongside a few dozen polyclonal samples. The study at large found these results: Inferences about post-ART repertoire changes are limited because no data were available on ART adherence, viral resistance or therapy changes. Because PBMC availability was limited, only the TCR beta chain was sequenced, with no alpha chain pairing. At every time point, the repertoire was dominated by expanded TRB clones first identified before ART initiation, although this dominance fluctuated and, in many PLHIV, declined after ART. Because cell numbers in pre-ART samples were limited, unsorted PBMC were profiled instead of sorted CD4+ and CD8+ T cells. HIV repertoires had narrower CDR3 length ranges than controls, and the network structure suggested an antigen-experienced repertoire that shifted only slightly toward naive after ART. Starting ART was linked to a significant rise in TRB diversity, yet even with long-term ART the diversity remained significantly lower than in transplant donor controls. The samples were dated from about 2004 to 2018, and the ART regimens that were used may be less effective than current ART regimens.

Spanning cysteine to phenylalanine, the CDR3 consists of 15 amino acids. Here the CDR3 DNA is all that survives: 45 bases in frame from base 1. V is pruned by 7 bases and J by 8 bases, leaving 11 bases of the junction without a gene match. The germline V gene supplies CDR1 MNHNS and CDR2 SASEGT. Participants were included only if at least one PBMC sample before ART initiation and at least two post-ART samples were available. Every participant with HIV received treatment in the United States of America. Cryopreserved samples of about 0.9-11 million PBMC were thawed and washed before DNA extraction. At the time of the earliest PBMC sample, participants with HIV were aged between roughly 20 and 55 years. PBMC samples were contributed by each participant from 1-4 timepoints before ART initiation and 2-8 timepoints after ART initiation, with a median of 7 samples. For every participant, serial HIV viral load, CD4+ T-cell count, ART history and demographic data were obtained. Genomic DNA was extracted from unsorted PBMC with a Qiagen kit on a QIAcube, processed in batches of 12 samples.

This clonotype originated in a man aged 18-30 years with HIV. The material sequenced was unsorted PBMCs, taken 0.4 years before starting antiretroviral therapy. The chain employs TRBV6-1 and TRBJ2-1; TRBD2 aligns with 10 central bases. This receptor carries the CDR3 CASTVHSGRRDEQFF. The nucleotides read TGTGCCAGCACCGTCCATAGCGGGAGGAGGGATGAGCAGTTCTTC.